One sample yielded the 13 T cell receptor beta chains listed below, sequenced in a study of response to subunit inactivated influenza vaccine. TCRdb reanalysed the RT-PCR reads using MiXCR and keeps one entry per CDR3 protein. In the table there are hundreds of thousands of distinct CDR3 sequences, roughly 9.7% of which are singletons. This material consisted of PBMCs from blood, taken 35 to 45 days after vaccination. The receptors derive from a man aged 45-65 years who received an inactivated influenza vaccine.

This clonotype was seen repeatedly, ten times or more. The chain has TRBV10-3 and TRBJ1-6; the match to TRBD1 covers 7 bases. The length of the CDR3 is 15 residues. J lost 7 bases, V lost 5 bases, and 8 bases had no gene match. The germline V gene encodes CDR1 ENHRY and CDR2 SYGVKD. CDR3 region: CAISREGQKNSPLHF. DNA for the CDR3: TGTGCCATCAGTCGAGAGGGACAGAAGAATTCACCCCTCCACTTT.

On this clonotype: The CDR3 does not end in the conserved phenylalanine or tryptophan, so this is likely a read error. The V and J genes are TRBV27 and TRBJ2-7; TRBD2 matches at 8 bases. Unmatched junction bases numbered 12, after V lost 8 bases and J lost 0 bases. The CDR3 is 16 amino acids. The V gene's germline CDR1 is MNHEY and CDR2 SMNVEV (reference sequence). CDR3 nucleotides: TGTGCCAGCTCCCAGGGCGGGGGGCCCTTCTCCTACGAGCAGTACATC. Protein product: CASSQGGGPFSYEQYI.

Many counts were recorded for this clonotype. CDR3 DNA sequence: TGTGCCAGCAGCTCAACCCGGGGGGGGGCCCAGGACCAGTACTTC. It encodes CASSSTRGGAQDQYF. The chain couples TRBV12-3 or TRBV12-4 to TRBJ2-5; 8 bases agree with TRBD2. The CDR3 sequence is 15 residues long. V gave up 6 bases and J gave up 10 bases; unmatched junction bases: 16.

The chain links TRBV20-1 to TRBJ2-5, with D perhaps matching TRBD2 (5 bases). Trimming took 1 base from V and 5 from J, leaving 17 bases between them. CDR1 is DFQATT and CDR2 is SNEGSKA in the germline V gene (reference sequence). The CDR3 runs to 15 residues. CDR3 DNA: TGCAGTGCTAGAGGCCTTCCCGGCGGCGGGGAGACCCAGTACTTC. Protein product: CSARGLPGGGETQYF.

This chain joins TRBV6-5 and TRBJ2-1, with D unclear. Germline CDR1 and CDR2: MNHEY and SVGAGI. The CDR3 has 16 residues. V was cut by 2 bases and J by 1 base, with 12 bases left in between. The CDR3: CASSYLHGRSYNEQFF. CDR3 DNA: TGTGCCAGCAGTTACCTACACGGGCGGTCCTACAATGAGCAGTTCTTC.

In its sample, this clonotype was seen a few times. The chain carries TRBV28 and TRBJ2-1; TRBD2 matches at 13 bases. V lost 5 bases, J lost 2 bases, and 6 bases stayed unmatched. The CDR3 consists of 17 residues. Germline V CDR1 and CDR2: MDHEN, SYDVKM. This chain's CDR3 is CASSPAGLAGPYNEQFF. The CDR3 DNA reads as TGTGCCAGCAGTCCCGCGGGACTAGCGGGACCCTACAATGAGCAGTTCTTC.

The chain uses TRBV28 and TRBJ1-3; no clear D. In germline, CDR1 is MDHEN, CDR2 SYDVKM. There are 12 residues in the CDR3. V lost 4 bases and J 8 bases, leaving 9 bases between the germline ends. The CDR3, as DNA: TGTGCCAGCAGTTCCGTTACGGACACCATATATTTT. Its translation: CASSSVTDTIYF.

The CDR3: CASSLGFKDSRGQGSNYGYTF. CDR3 bases: TGTGCCAGCAGCTTAGGGTTCAAAGATTCTCGGGGACAAGGATCTAACTATGGCTACACCTTC. The chain carries TRBV11-1 and TRBJ1-2; a weak D match, TRBD1 (6 bases). Trimming pared 1 base from V and 0 bases from J, leaving 27 bases between. This CDR3 is built from 21 residues. CDR1 and CDR2 (germline): SGHAT, FQDESV (reference sequence).

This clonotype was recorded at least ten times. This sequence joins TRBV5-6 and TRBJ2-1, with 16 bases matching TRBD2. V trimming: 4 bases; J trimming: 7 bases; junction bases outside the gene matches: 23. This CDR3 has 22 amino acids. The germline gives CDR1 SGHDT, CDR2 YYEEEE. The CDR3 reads CASSLMGLAGGSRHFVVNEQFF. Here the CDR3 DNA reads TGTGCCAGCAGCCTTATGGGACTAGCGGGAGGGTCCCGGCATTTTGTAGTGAATGAGCAGTTCTTC.

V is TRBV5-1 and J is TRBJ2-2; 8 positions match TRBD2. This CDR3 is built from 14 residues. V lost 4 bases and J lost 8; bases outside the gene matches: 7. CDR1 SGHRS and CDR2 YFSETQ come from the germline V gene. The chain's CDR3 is CASSLRTSSGELFF. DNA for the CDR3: TGCGCCAGCAGCCTACGGACTAGCAGTGGGGAGCTGTTTTTT.

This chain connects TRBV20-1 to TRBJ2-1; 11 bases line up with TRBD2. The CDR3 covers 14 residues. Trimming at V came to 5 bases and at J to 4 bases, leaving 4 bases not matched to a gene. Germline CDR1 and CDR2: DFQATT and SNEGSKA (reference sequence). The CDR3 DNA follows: TGCAGTGCTTCAGTAGCGGGGGGGTACAATGAGCAGTTCTTC. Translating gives CSASVAGGYNEQFF.

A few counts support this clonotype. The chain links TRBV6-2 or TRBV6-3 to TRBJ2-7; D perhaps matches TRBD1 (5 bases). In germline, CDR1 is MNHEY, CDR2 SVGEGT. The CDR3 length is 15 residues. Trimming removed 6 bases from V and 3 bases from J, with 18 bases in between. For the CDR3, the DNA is TGTGCCAGCAGGCGACCCACGACAGAGTTCTACGAGCAGTACTTC. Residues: CASRRPTTEFYEQYF.

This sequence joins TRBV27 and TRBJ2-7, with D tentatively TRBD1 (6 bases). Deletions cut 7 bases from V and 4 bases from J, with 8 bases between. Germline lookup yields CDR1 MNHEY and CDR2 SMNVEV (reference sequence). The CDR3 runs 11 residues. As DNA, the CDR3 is TGTGCCAGCACGCAGGGGTACGAGCAGTACTTC. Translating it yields CASTQGYEQYF.